The rows below give T cell receptor beta chains drawn from one sample of a study of regulatory T cells in long-lasting Graves disease. Each CDR3 protein gets one entry after TCRdb re-called the multiplex PCR reads with MiXCR. The sample has about 420,000 distinct CDR3 sequences, around a quarter seen once. The sequences come from peripheral blood mononuclear cells (PBMCs), collected when the disease was refractory, from a patient treated with antithyroid drugs. These receptors came from a female donor with Graves disease. Each CDR3 is given with its conserved first and last residue. A D gene is named only where the DNA matches it firmly. Expanded clones get a size class; other rows say once, few or many, or leave the size out.

clone_size j_call v_call d_call cdr3_nt cdr3_aa
NA TRBJ1-1 TRBV5-1 NA TGCGCCAGCAGCGCGGGGGGATCGGGTAGAGACACTGAAACTTTCTTT CASSAGGSGRDTETFF
few TRBJ1-1 TRBV10-3 NA TGTGCCATCAGCGCGACAGGCGACAACACTGAAGCTTTCTTT CAISATGDNTEAFF
many TRBJ2-7 TRBV13 NA TGTGCCAGCAGCTTGATCTCCGCTAGCGAGATCTACGAGCAGTACTTC CASSLISASEIYEQYF
many TRBJ2-2 TRBV9 NA TGTGCCAGCAGCGTAGGAGGGCCTTCCGGGGAGCTGTTTTTT CASSVGGPSGELFF
many TRBJ1-1 TRBV20-1 TRBD1 TGCAGTGCTAGCACAGGGGCGGACCGCACGACCACTGAAGCTTTCTTT CSASTGADRTTTEAFF
few TRBJ1-2 TRBV5-8 NA TGTGCCAGCAGCTTGGGACACATCGTCGCTAACTATGGCTACACCTTC CASSLGHIVANYGYTF
many TRBJ1-1 TRBV28 NA TGTGCCAGCAGTTTAGCCGGGGTTGAAGCTTTCTTT CASSLAGVEAFF
many TRBJ1-1 TRBV30 TRBD1 TGTGCCTGGAGGACTAGGGGACAGGGAGCTGAAGCTTTCTTT CAWRTRGQGAEAFF
few TRBJ2-5 TRBV10-3 NA TGTGCCATCAAATCCACAGGCAACCAAGAGACCCAGTACTTC CAIKSTGNQETQYF
many TRBJ2-5 TRBV2 NA TGTGCCAGCAAGCTGTCCCTGGGGGAGACCCAGTACTTC CASKLSLGETQYF
NA TRBJ1-5 TRBV20-1 NA TGCAGTGCTAATACGGGGCCTGGGAGTCAGCCCCAGCATTTT CSANTGPGSQPQHF
NA TRBJ2-7 TRBV20-1 TRBD2 TGCAGTGCTTCTACACTAGCGGGATCTGCCTACGAGCAGTACTTC CSASTLAGSAYEQYF
many TRBJ2-7 TRBV28 NA TGTGCCAGCAGTCGCCTAGAGATTAGCTCCTACGAGCAGTACTTC CASSRLEISSYEQYF
NA TRBJ2-3 TRBV29-1 NA TGCAGCGTCGAGGGGCGGGGAGGTGGCACAGATACGCAGTATTTT CSVEGRGGGTDTQYF
NA TRBJ2-7 TRBV30 TRBD1 TGTGCCTGGAGTGGAGGACAGGGTAACGACGAGCAGTACTTC CAWSGGQGNDEQYF
few TRBJ1-1 TRBV20-1 NA TGCAGTGCTAGCAGGGACACTGAAGCTTTCTTT CSASRDTEAFF
few TRBJ2-7 TRBV5-1 NA TGCGCCAGCAGCTTGGGACAGCAGTACGAGCAGTACTTC CASSLGQQYEQYF
NA TRBJ2-2 TRBV5-6 NA TGTGCCAGCAGCTTCGACGGGGTGGCGAACACCGGGGAGCTGTTTTTT CASSFDGVANTGELFF
NA TRBJ2-5 TRBV20-1 TRBD2 TGCAGTGCTAGAAACCCCGGCGGGGGGTACCAAGAGACCCAGTACTTC CSARNPGGGYQETQYF
few TRBJ1-6 TRBV18 NA TGTGCCAGCTCACCTGGGCAGATTGCTAATTCACCCCTCCACTTT CASSPGQIANSPLHF
NA TRBJ1-5 TRBV19 NA TGTGCCAGTAGTATACGTCGCTATAGCAATCAGCCCCAGCATTTT CASSIRRYSNQPQHF
many TRBJ1-4 TRBV28 NA TGTGCCAGCAGTTTATGGGGAACGAGTAATGAAAAACTGTTTTTT CASSLWGTSNEKLFF
NA TRBJ2-1 TRBV25-1 NA TGTGCCAGCAGTCCACCTACGAGTTCCTACAATGAGCAGTTCTTC CASSPPTSSYNEQFF
NA TRBJ2-5 TRBV4-1 NA TGCGCCAGCAGCCAAGCGGAGGGGGAGACCCAGTACTTC CASSQAEGETQYF
many TRBJ2-7 TRBV6-1 NA TGTGCCAGCACCAATACCGGCGGCAGCGAAGGGGAGCAGTACTTC CASTNTGGSEGEQYF
NA TRBJ1-2 TRBV12-3/TRBV12-4 NA TGTGCCAGCACCTTCGGGCAGGGCTATGGCTACACCTTC CASTFGQGYGYTF
NA TRBJ1-5 TRBV20-1 TRBD1 TGCAGTGCTAGAGTAGTACAGGGGAGCAATCAGCCCCAGCATTTT CSARVVQGSNQPQHF
NA TRBJ1-5 TRBV20-1 NA TGCAGTGCTAGAGATCGGGGGGGGGGCAATCAGCCCCAGCATTTT CSARDRGGGNQPQHF
NA TRBJ2-5 TRBV30 NA TGTGCCTGGAGTTCGGGTGGGCGAGAGACCCAGTACTTC CAWSSGGRETQYF
NA TRBJ1-1 TRBV18 TRBD1 TGTGCCAGCTCACCAACTGGGACAGGGACTGAAGCTTTCTTT CASSPTGTGTEAFF
few TRBJ2-7 TRBV19 NA TGTGCCAGTAGTATTCGGGCAGGGGGGAGCTACGAGCAGTACTTC CASSIRAGGSYEQYF
NA TRBJ1-6 TRBV5-1 NA TGCGCCAGCAGCGTAGATGGGGGGCTGGGTTCACCCCTCCACTTT CASSVDGGLGSPLHF
few TRBJ2-5 TRBV4-1 NA TGCGCCAGCAGCCGGGGAAGTGGGGGGACTCAAGAGACCCAGTACTTC CASSRGSGGTQETQYF